A single sample gave rise to the 28 T cell receptor beta chains below, sequenced in a study of preoperative IRX-2 immunotherapy in early breast cancer. The treatment is: preoperative locoregional IRX-2 cytokine immunotherapy. Sequencing used immunoSEQ multiplex PCR; TCRdb keeps in-frame clones, though not all of them. The data contain around 6,000 clones, 70% to 75% of them singletons. The sample consisted of tumor tissue, taken before IRX-2 immunotherapy. The receptors come from a human donor with breast cancer.

This chain uses TRBV6-8 with TRBJ2-7; 7 bases match TRBD1. Germline V CDR1 and CDR2: MNHGY, SAAAGT. This CDR3 contains 15 residues. The junction had 10 bases not matched to a gene; V was cut back by 5 bases and J by 3 bases. The CDR3 reads CASSATGKSSYEQYF. CDR3 coding DNA: TGTGCCAGCAGTGCGACAGGGAAATCGAGCTACGAGCAGTACTTC.

The genes are TRBV19 and TRBJ1-2; tentatively, D is TRBD1 (5 bases). The CDR3 contains 14 residues. The germline V and J ends were trimmed by 3 bases and 6 bases, with 14 bases remaining between them. Germline V gene lookup returns CDR1 LNHDA and CDR2 SQIVND (reference sequence). The CDR3 nucleotides read TGTGCCAGTAGTATGGGTAGGACAAGGGATGGCTACACCTTC. It yields the protein CASSMGRTRDGYTF.

The chain couples TRBV15 to TRBJ1-1, with D unclear. Germline V gene data show CDR1 as LNHNV and CDR2 as YYDKDF (reference sequence). The CDR3 loop spans 14 amino acids. V dropped 10 bases and J dropped 5 bases, with 20 bases sitting between them. DNA of the CDR3: TGTGCCAGCAGTTTACTGCTGCGGGGTACTGAAGCTTTCTTT. Translating gives CASSLLLRGTEAFF.

Written as DNA, the CDR3 is TGTGCCACCGGGAGGATTAGGGGGCCGAACACTGAAGCTTTCTTT. It is translated as CATGRIRGPNTEAFF. The chain combines TRBV19 with TRBJ1-1; 7 bases line up with TRBD1. CDR3 length equals 15 residues. Germline loops: CDR1 LNHDA, CDR2 SQIVND (reference sequence). Trimming at V came to 10 bases and at J to 1 base, leaving 12 bases not matched to a gene.

This sequence joins TRBV7-8 and TRBJ1-2; 9 nucleotides line up with TRBD1. The CDR3 contains 19 residues. CDR1 and CDR2 (germline): SGHVS, FQNEAQ. The trim removed 4 bases at V and 3 bases at J, leaving 18 bases unmatched. CDR3 loop: CASSSVSLWTGDGDYGYTF. CDR3 nucleotides: TGTGCCAGCAGCTCCGTAAGCTTATGGACAGGGGACGGGGACTATGGCTACACCTTC.

The rearrangement links TRBV6-8 to TRBJ2-2, with TRBD2 as a possible D gene (5 bases). Germline CDR1 MNHGY, CDR2 SAAAGT. Trimming shortened V by 2 bases and J by 7 bases, and 8 bases separated the two germline ends. The CDR3 totals 13 residues. CDR3 amino acids: CASSYPGIGELFF. CDR3 nucleotides: TGTGCCAGCAGTTACCCCGGGATCGGGGAGCTGTTTTTT.

This sequence joins TRBV14 and TRBJ2-7, with D uncertain. The CDR3 is made up of 14 amino acids. V was pared by 4 bases and J by 2 bases, with 12 bases between. CDR1 SGHDN and CDR2 FVKESK come from the germline V gene. CDR3 sequence: CASSLLTGTYEQYF. The DNA of the CDR3 is TGTGCCAGCAGCCTTCTGACTGGTACCTACGAGCAGTACTTC.

This clone was found once. The chain links TRBV30 to TRBJ2-3; D is perhaps TRBD2 (5 bases). Germline CDR1 and CDR2: GTSNPN and SVGIG (reference sequence). This CDR3 comprises 12 residues. Trimming stripped 4 bases from V and 2 bases from J, with 7 bases between. The DNA of the CDR3 is TGTGCCTGGAACGGACTCACAGATACGCAGTATTTT. Protein product: CAWNGLTDTQYF. The variable domain in full, completed from reference TRBV30 and TRBJ2-3, reads SQTIHQWPATLVQPVGSPLSLECTVEGTSNPNLYWYRQAAGRGLQLLFYSVGIGQISSEVPQNLSASRPQDRQFILSSKKLLLSDSGFYLCAWNGLTDTQYFGPGTRLTVL.

The V and J genes are TRBV7-4 and TRBJ2-1; 9 bases fit TRBD1. Per germline, CDR1 SGHVT and CDR2 SQSDAQ. The ends lost 5 bases at V and 7 bases at J; junction bases unmatched: 9. The CDR3 extends over 15 amino acids. CDR3 sequence (DNA): TGTGCCAGCAGCCCTAGACAGGGGGTAGAAAATGAGCAGTTCTTC. Encoded protein: CASSPRQGVENEQFF.

This sequence joins TRBV6-8 and TRBJ1-5; no definite D call. V shed 6 bases and J shed 4 bases, with 10 bases lying between them. The germline V gene encodes CDR1 MNHGY and CDR2 SAAAGT. The CDR3 totals 13 residues. This CDR3 reads CASRPAENQPQHF. CDR3 in DNA: TGTGCCAGCAGACCCGCCGAAAATCAGCCCCAGCATTTT.

This clone was observed a few times. The chain uses TRBV6-8 and TRBJ2-7, with 10 bases identical to TRBD1. The CDR3 runs 13 residues. Germline CDR1 MNHGY, CDR2 SAAAGT. After removal of 5 bases from V and 5 bases from J, the junction contained 3 bases not matched to a gene. The CDR3, as DNA: TGTGCCAGCAGTGGCGGGACAGGGGACGAGCAGTACTTC. Translation: CASSGGTGDEQYF.

The chain links TRBV11-3 to TRBJ2-3, with a weak D call TRBD1 (5 bases). The V and J ends lost 5 bases and 4 bases respectively, with 16 bases between them. This CDR3 has 15 amino acids. The germline CDR1 and CDR2 sequences are SGHNT and YENEEA. The CDR3 coding sequence is TGTGCCAGCAGCGAGACAGTTCTTGAAGCAGATACGCAGTATTTT. It codes for CASSETVLEADTQYF.

This clone was counted between two and nine times. The V call is TRBV6-8, the J call TRBJ2-7, with D perhaps TRBD1 (6 bases). The CDR3 is 14 residues long. V was cut by 7 bases and J by 1 base, with 14 bases left in between. Germline assignment: CDR1 MNHGY and CDR2 SAAAGT. In DNA, the CDR3 is TGTGCCAGCACTGACCCCGACAGGTCCTACGAGCAGTACTTC. It codes for CASTDPDRSYEQYF.

V usage is TRBV6-8 and J usage is TRBJ1-3; D is possibly TRBD1 (6 bases). The CDR3 is 18 amino acids. Looked up from germline, CDR1 is MNHGY and CDR2 is SAAAGT. The V gene lost 8 bases and the J gene lost 1 base, with 24 bases spanning the gap. Here the CDR3 DNA reads TGTGCCAGCGCCTGGGGGCGAACAACATTAAATTCTGGAAACACCATATATTTT. Residues: CASAWGRTTLNSGNTIYF.

The CDR3 DNA is TGTGCCAGCAGCCAAGAAGATATAGGACTAGCCTCCCATGAGCAGTTCTTC. Residues: CASSQEDIGLASHEQFF. This sequence joins TRBV7-6 and TRBJ2-1; 8 bases agree with TRBD2. V shed 5 bases and J 8 bases; nucleotides not matched to a gene: 17. The CDR3 covers 17 residues. CDR1 SGHVS and CDR2 FNYEAQ come from the germline V gene. Variable domain in full (rest from reference TRBV7-6 and TRBJ2-1): GAGVSQSPRYKVTKRGQDVALRCDPISGHVSLYWYRQALGQGPEFLTYFNYEAQQDKSGLPNDRFSAERPEGSISTLTIQRTEQRDSAMYRCASSQEDIGLASHEQFFGPGTRLTVL.

V usage is TRBV6-8 and J usage is TRBJ2-2; 8 bases match TRBD2. In germline, CDR1 is MNHGY, CDR2 SAAAGT. V shed 0 bases and J 5 bases; nucleotides not matched to a gene: 5. CDR3 length equals 16 residues. This CDR3 is CASSYSSSGETGELFF. DNA of the CDR3: TGTGCCAGCAGTTACTCGAGTAGCGGGGAGACCGGGGAGCTGTTTTTT.

V and J are TRBV18 and TRBJ2-3; the D is unclear. The ends were cut back, 2 bases at V and 2 bases at J, with 8 bases in the middle. The CDR3 covers 14 residues. The germline V gene has CDR1 KGHSH and CDR2 LQKENI. The CDR3, as DNA: TGTGCCAGCTCACCAGTCCAGCCCACAGATACGCAGTATTTT. Its protein product is CASSPVQPTDTQYF.

This rearrangement joins TRBV10-3 to TRBJ2-3, with D possibly being TRBD1 or TRBD2 (5 bases each). CDR1 ENHRY and CDR2 SYGVKD come from the germline V gene. The length of the CDR3 is 13 residues. Trimming cost V 2 bases and J 7 bases, with 10 bases left between them. This CDR3 reads CAISERDGYTQYF. CDR3 coding DNA: TGTGCCATCAGTGAGCGGGACGGATATACGCAGTATTTT.

This chain joins TRBV15 and TRBJ2-5, with TRBD1 matching over 7 bases. J lost 2 bases, V lost 5 bases, and 20 bases had no gene match. Germline V gene data show CDR1 as LNHNV and CDR2 as YYDKDF (reference sequence). The CDR3 is 19 residues long. For the CDR3, the DNA is TGTGCCACCAGCCCCATCCCGGGACAGTCGTGGGGCCTTCAAGAGACCCAGTACTTC. Amino acids: CATSPIPGQSWGLQETQYF. Supplemented by reference TRBV15 and TRBJ2-5, the full variable domain reads DAMVIQNPRYQVTQFGKPVTLSCSQTLNHNVMYWYQQKSSQAPKLLFHYYDKDFNNEADTPDNFQSRRPNTSFCFLDIRSPGLGDTAMYLCATSPIPGQSWGLQETQYFGPGTRLLVL.

The chain recombines TRBV11-3 with TRBJ2-5, with 15 bases lining up with TRBD2. This CDR3 contains 16 residues. Germline CDR1 is SGHNT and CDR2 is YENEEA. V lost 5 bases, J lost 5 bases, and 6 bases stayed unmatched. This CDR3 reads CASSKGLAGGRETQYF. The CDR3, as DNA: TGTGCCAGCAGCAAAGGACTAGCGGGGGGGCGCGAGACCCAGTACTTC.

This clone was found a few times. The chain is built from TRBV28 and TRBJ1-2, with 10 bases identical to TRBD1. V gave up 10 bases and J gave up 6 bases; unmatched junction bases: 8. The CDR3 runs 13 residues. Germline loops: CDR1 MDHEN, CDR2 SYDVKM. CDR3 in DNA: TGTGCCACCACGACAGGGGGCAGAGATGGCTACACCTTC. This gives the protein CATTTGGRDGYTF.

This clone showed up just a few times. The chain employs TRBV28 and TRBJ2-5, with D tentatively TRBD1 or TRBD2 (6 bases each). Per germline, CDR1 MDHEN and CDR2 SYDVKM. Trimming pared 3 bases from V and 8 bases from J, leaving 19 bases between. This CDR3 contains 15 residues. This CDR3 reads CASSFGPGAQGTQYF. The CDR3 DNA reads as TGTGCCAGCAGTTTCGGTCCGGGGGCCCAGGGAACCCAGTACTTC.

The chain recombines TRBV5-1 with TRBJ1-5; TRBD1 agrees at 8 bases. The ends lost 4 bases at V and 0 bases at J; junction bases unmatched: 18. This CDR3 spans 20 amino acids. The germline CDR1 and CDR2 sequences are SGHRS and YFSETQ. Here the CDR3 reads CASSPRYRVDRDYSNQPQHF. Here the CDR3 DNA reads TGCGCCAGCAGCCCCCGATACCGTGTGGACAGGGATTATAGCAATCAGCCCCAGCATTTT.

This chain joins TRBV6-8 and TRBJ2-7, with 13 bases that match TRBD2. V dropped 6 bases and J dropped 4; count of bases not matched to a gene: 6. CDR1 is MNHGY and CDR2 is SAAAGT in the germline V gene. The CDR3 consists of 15 residues. CDR3 residues: CASSLGTSGAYEQYF. CDR3 bases: TGTGCCAGCAGCCTAGGGACTAGCGGGGCATACGAGCAGTACTTC.

V usage is TRBV6-7 and J usage is TRBJ2-4; D uncertain. TRBV6-7 is known as an ORF, though its function is uncertain. The CDR3 totals 13 residues. The germline V and J ends were trimmed by 0 bases and 2 bases, with 2 bases remaining between them. The CDR3 is CASSYSPKNIQYF. CDR3 nucleotides: TGTGCCAGCAGTTACTCCCCCAAAAACATTCAGTACTTC.

V and J are TRBV23-1 and TRBJ2-7, with D tentatively TRBD1 (5 bases). TRBV23-1 is an open reading frame, and its role is uncertain. CDR3 length: 13 amino acids. The V and J ends lost 6 bases and 4 bases respectively, with 13 bases between them. DNA for the CDR3: TGCGCCAGCAGCTACACCCAGGGTTACGAGCAGTACTTC. This translates into CASSYTQGYEQYF.

The chain employs TRBV11-3 and TRBJ2-7; no firm D call. This CDR3 has 14 amino acids. Per germline, CDR1 SGHNT and CDR2 YENEEA. V was shortened by 4 bases and J by 3 bases, with 13 bases between the two germline ends. The CDR3 DNA reads as TGTGCCAGCAGCTCCCACCCGACCGACTACGAGCAGTACTTC. Residues: CASSSHPTDYEQYF.

The genes are TRBV10-2 and TRBJ1-3; D possibly corresponds to TRBD1 (6 bases). The CDR3 sequence is 14 residues long. Germline CDR1 WSHSY, CDR2 SAAADI. Between the trimmed V and J ends, which lost 8 bases and 4 bases, there was a span of 15 bases. The CDR3 loop is CASFTTGNGNTIYF. The CDR3, as DNA: TGCGCCAGCTTTACCACAGGGAACGGAAACACCATATATTTT.